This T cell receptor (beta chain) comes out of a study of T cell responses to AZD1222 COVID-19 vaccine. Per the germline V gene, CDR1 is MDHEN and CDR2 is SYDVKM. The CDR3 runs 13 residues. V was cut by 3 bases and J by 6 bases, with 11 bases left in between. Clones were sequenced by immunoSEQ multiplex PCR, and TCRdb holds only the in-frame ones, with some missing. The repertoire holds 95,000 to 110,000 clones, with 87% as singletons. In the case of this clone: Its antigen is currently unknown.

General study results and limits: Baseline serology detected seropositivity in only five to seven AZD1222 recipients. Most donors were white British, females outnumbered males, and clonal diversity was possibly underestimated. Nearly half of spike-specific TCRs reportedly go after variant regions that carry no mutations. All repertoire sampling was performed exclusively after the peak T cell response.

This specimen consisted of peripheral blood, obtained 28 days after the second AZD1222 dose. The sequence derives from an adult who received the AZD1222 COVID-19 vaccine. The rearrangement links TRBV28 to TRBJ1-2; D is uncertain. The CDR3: CASSFSGSHGYTF. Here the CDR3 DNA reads TGTGCCAGCAGTTTTTCGGGCAGCCATGGCTACACCTTC.